This entry lists 14 T cell receptor beta chains sequenced from one sample in a study of CD8+ T cells in alopecia areata. RNA extraction was followed by reverse transcription into cDNA, which acted as the sequencing template. The repertoire was sequenced with immunoSEQ multiplex PCR; TCRdb's copy has only in-frame clones and lacks some. This sample yields 200,000 to 250,000 clones, of which approximately 65% are seen a single time; over 1% belongs to the top ten. Treatment in this sample: oral pan-JAK inhibitor, 5-10 mg twice daily. Sequenced here: CD4+ T cells sorted from blood, sampled around week 44, from a patient treated with tofacitinib. The receptors come from a human donor with alopecia areata.

The chain joins TRBV7-6 to TRBJ2-3; the D is unclear. V was trimmed by 0 bases and J by 3 bases, leaving 10 bases between them. Germline-derived CDR1 and CDR2 are SGHVS and FNYEAQ. The CDR3 has 15 amino acids. The CDR3 sequence: CASSLASAATDTQYF. DNA of the CDR3: TGTGCCAGCAGCTTAGCTTCGGCTGCAACAGATACGCAGTATTTT.

The chain uses TRBV19 and TRBJ2-5; 7 bases fit TRBD1. The CDR3 loop spans 16 amino acids. The trim removed 4 bases at V and 1 base at J, leaving 9 bases unmatched. Germline CDR1 is LNHDA and CDR2 is SQIVND (reference sequence). The CDR3 DNA reads as TGTGCCAGTAGTAATGTGATGGGACAGATCCAAGAGACCCAGTACTTC. Protein product: CASSNVMGQIQETQYF.

The CDR3 DNA reads as TGCAGCGTTACTTTCGCAGCTAACTATGGCTACACCTTC. This gives the protein CSVTFAANYGYTF. The V and J genes are TRBV29-1 and TRBJ1-2; no clear D. The germline V and J ends were trimmed by 5 bases and 0 bases, with 10 bases remaining between them. This CDR3 spans 13 amino acids. CDR1 and CDR2 from the germline V gene are SQVTM and ANQGSEA.

This chain connects TRBV7-2 to TRBJ2-3, with 15 bases matching TRBD2. CDR1 is SGHTA and CDR2 is FQGNSA in the germline V gene. Trimming took 5 bases from V and 0 from J; bases not matched to a gene: 6. The CDR3 covers 18 residues. Written as DNA, the CDR3 is TGTGCCAGCAGCCCCACCGGGACTAGCGGGGGGAGCACAGATACGCAGTATTTT. This translates into CASSPTGTSGGSTDTQYF.

This chain links TRBV29-1 with TRBJ2-3, with 8 bases identical to TRBD2. CDR3 length equals 13 residues. Germline CDR1 reads SQVTM; CDR2 reads ANQGSEA. V gave up 5 bases and J gave up 1 base; unmatched junction bases: 2. This chain's CDR3 is CSVYGGGTDTQYF. The CDR3, as DNA: TGCAGCGTTTACGGGGGGGGCACAGATACGCAGTATTTT.

The chain employs TRBV5-6 and TRBJ1-1; D gene ambiguous. The CDR3 runs to 13 residues. V dropped 0 bases and J dropped 6 bases, with 9 bases sitting between them. Germline-derived CDR1 and CDR2 are SGHDT and YYEEEE. CDR3 nucleotide sequence: TGTGCCAGCAGCTTGGTGGATGGTGCTGAAGCTTTCTTT. Protein: CASSLVDGAEAFF.

In this sample, this clone turned up a few times. The rearrangement joins TRBV29-1 to TRBJ1-2, with D hard to call. The CDR3 is made up of 12 amino acids. Germline V lookup: CDR1 SQVTM, CDR2 ANQGSEA. The ends were cut back, 0 bases at V and 7 bases at J, with 9 bases in the middle. In DNA form, the CDR3 reads TGCAGCGTTGAAGACCGGACCTCTGGCTACACCTTC. Residues: CSVEDRTSGYTF.

This rearrangement joins TRBV29-1 to TRBJ2-1, with TRBD2 as a possible D gene (6 bases). With 4 bases removed from V and 3 bases from J, the gap between germline ends came to 13 bases. CDR3 length: 14 residues. Germline V gene sequence: CDR1 SQVTM, CDR2 ANQGSEA. This CDR3 reads CSVVARGDYNEQFF. CDR3 bases: TGCAGCGTTGTAGCGCGGGGAGACTACAATGAGCAGTTCTTC.

The chain employs TRBV12-5 and TRBJ2-1; D remains unclear. V gave up 6 bases and J gave up 4 bases, with 10 bases separating them. The CDR3 covers 13 residues. Germline V gives CDR1 LGHNT, CDR2 FRNRAP. The CDR3 region is CASGSHGYNEQFF. Here the CDR3 DNA reads TGTGCTAGTGGGTCCCATGGGTACAATGAGCAGTTCTTC. The full variable domain, in which reference TRBV12-5 and TRBJ2-1 provide the parts outside the CDR3, is DARVTQTPRHKVTEMGQEVTMRCQPILGHNTVFWYRQTMMQGLELLAYFRNRAPLDDSGMPKDRFSAEMPDATLATLKIQPSEPRDSAVYFCASGSHGYNEQFFGPGTRLTVL.

This clone was seen a few times. The rearrangement links TRBV6-5 to TRBJ1-4, with 8 bases aligning to TRBD1. V was pared by 2 bases and J by 7 bases, with 6 bases of the junction left unmatched. CDR3 length: 15 residues. Germline V lookup: CDR1 MNHEY, CDR2 SVGAGI. CDR3 in amino acids: CASSYLTGGVEKLFF. Here the CDR3 DNA reads TGTGCCAGCAGTTACCTAACAGGGGGGGTTGAAAAACTGTTTTTT.

The chain is built from TRBV5-1 and TRBJ2-2, with D hard to call. V lost 2 bases and J lost 6, with 5 bases in between. CDR1 and CDR2 from the germline V gene are SGHRS and YFSETQ. The CDR3 loop spans 12 amino acids. The CDR3 DNA reads TGCGCCAGCAGCTTAGAGGCCGGGGAGCTGTTTTTT. It is translated as CASSLEAGELFF.

This clone was counted only a few times. V gene TRBV4-1 combines with J gene TRBJ1-5; D not certain. Germline V gene data show CDR1 as MGHRA and CDR2 as YSYEKL. The CDR3 spans 16 residues. Trimming shortened V by 1 base and J by 3 bases, and 13 bases separated the two germline ends. The DNA for the CDR3 is TGCGCCAGCAGCCAAGGTCACAGCACGCCCAATCAGCCCCAGCATTTT. It is translated as CASSQGHSTPNQPQHF.

This chain links TRBV4-3 with TRBJ1-2; a weak D match, TRBD1 (6 bases). V lost 2 bases to trimming and J lost 8 bases, with 12 bases between them. Germline V CDR1 and CDR2: LGHNA, YSLEER. This CDR3 is 13 amino acids long. The CDR3 bases are TGCGCCAGCAGCCAAAGGGGGTCTTCGGGCTACACCTTC. Translating it yields CASSQRGSSGYTF.

This chain connects TRBV4-3 to TRBJ2-5; TRBD2 is a possible D gene (6 bases). The V gene's germline CDR1 is LGHNA and CDR2 YSLEER. V lost 0 bases, J lost 4 bases, and 12 bases lay in between. The CDR3 spans 15 residues. The DNA for the CDR3 is TGCGCCAGCAGCCAAGACGCGGACTACATAGAGACCCAGTACTTC. Amino acids: CASSQDADYIETQYF.